This is a list of T cell receptor beta chains from one sample in a study of cytomegalovirus exposure and HLA in healthy donors. Repertoires were generated with immunoSEQ multiplex PCR, while TCRdb's copy carries only in-frame clones and drops some. Of roughly 180,000 clones in the sample, roughly 8.7% were seen once. Sample: PBMCs. The receptors were sampled from a woman in her twenties or thirties in good health and CMV-seropositive. The CDR3 runs from the conserved cysteine through the conserved F or W. A D gene is named only where the DNA matches it firmly. Rows may omit the clone size; those that give it use once, few, many or a size class.

>NA|TRBJ2-4|14|TRBD2|TRBV2
TGTGCCAGCAGTGCTAGCGGGAGCAAAAACATTCAGTACTTC
CASSASGSKNIQYF
>few|TRBJ2-3|17|TRBD2|TRBV19
TGTGCCAGTAGTCCCCAAGCGGGAGGGCCAGGCACAGATACGCAGTATTTT
CASSPQAGGPGTDTQYF
>NA|TRBJ1-5|14|NA|TRBV7-2
TGTGCCAGCAGCTTAGCGGTGGTGGGCCAGCCCCAGCATTTT
CASSLAVVGQPQHF
>NA|TRBJ2-1|15|NA|TRBV5-1
TGCGCCAGCAGCTTGGACAGGGCCTCCTACAATGAGCAGTTCTTC
CASSLDRASYNEQFF
>few|TRBJ2-7|13|TRBD1|TRBV18
TGTGCCAGCTCACTAGGGACAGACTACGAGCAGTACTTC
CASSLGTDYEQYF
>NA|TRBJ2-7|16|NA|TRBV7-2
TGTGCCAGCAGCCCCAGGGGGGGCGGGAGGACCTACGAGCAGTACTTC
CASSPRGGGRTYEQYF
>few|TRBJ2-5|13|NA|TRBV2
TGTGCCAGCAAAACTAGCAGTCAAGAGACCCAGTACTTC
CASKTSSQETQYF
>few|TRBJ2-7|13|TRBD2|TRBV5-4
TGTGCCAGCAGCTCGGGACTAGCTCCCGAGCAGTACTTC
CASSSGLAPEQYF
>NA|TRBJ2-7|17|NA|TRBV21-1
TGTGCCAGCCGAATATTGCCCCGTGGGACAGGGATCGGCGAGCAGTACTTC
CASRILPRGTGIGEQYF
>NA|TRBJ1-1|13|NA|TRBV19
TGTGCCAGTCGGTATCACTGGAACACTGAAGCTTTCTTT
CASRYHWNTEAFF
>NA|TRBJ2-5|16|TRBD1|TRBV12-5
TGTGCTAGTGGTCGGGGACAGGACCGACTCCAAGAGACCCAGTACTTC
CASGRGQDRLQETQYF
>NA|TRBJ2-5|14|NA|TRBV4-2
TGTGCCAGCTCCCGGAGGGAGATTCAAGAGACCCAGTACTTC
CASSRREIQETQYF
>NA|TRBJ1-4|14|NA|TRBV2
TGTGCCAGCAGTGAAGGAGTTTCTAATGAAAAACTGTTTTTT
CASSEGVSNEKLFF
>few|TRBJ2-5|14|NA|TRBV5-8
TGTGCCAGCAGCCCTCGTACAGGTTCTAGGACCCAGTACTTC
CASSPRTGSRTQYF
>few|TRBJ2-7|16|TRBD2|TRBV6-1
TGTGCCAGCAGTGAACTGCCCGGGACTAGCGGGAAGGAGCAGTACTTC
CASSELPGTSGKEQYF
>NA|TRBJ2-2|15|TRBD1|TRBV2
TGTGCCAGCAGGCGGGACAGGGGGATCACCGGGGAGCTGTTTTTT
CASRRDRGITGELFF
>few|TRBJ2-7|14|NA|TRBV19
TGTGCCAGTAGTATTCAGACAGGCTCCTACGAGCAGTACTTC
CASSIQTGSYEQYF
>few|TRBJ2-7|13|NA|TRBV6-1
TGTGCCACCCATCCCCTCAGGGCAGACGAGCAGTACTTC
CATHPLRADEQYF
>NA|TRBJ2-7|13|TRBD2|TRBV10-3
TGTGCCATCAGTACTAGCGGGAGCTACGAGCAGTACTTC
CAISTSGSYEQYF
>NA|TRBJ2-7|13|NA|TRBV7-9
TGTGCCAGCAGCCCCGGACAGAGCTACGAGCAGTACTTC
CASSPGQSYEQYF
>NA|TRBJ2-5|14|NA|TRBV5-4
TGTGCCAGCAGCTCCCGGGACTACCAAGAGACCCAGTACTTC
CASSSRDYQETQYF
>NA|TRBJ1-6|17|NA|TRBV5-1
TGCGCCAGCAGCTTGGGGCCCTCGACAGGAGATAATTCACCCCTCCACTTT
CASSLGPSTGDNSPLHF
>NA|TRBJ2-5|16|TRBD2|TRBV4-2
TGTGCCAGCAGCCAAGATCCCCGGGAGGGCCGGGAGACCCAGTACTTC
CASSQDPREGRETQYF
>few|TRBJ1-5|14|TRBD1|TRBV7-2
TGTGCCAGCAGCTTCGACAGGGGGCATCAGCCCCAGCATTTT
CASSFDRGHQPQHF
>few|TRBJ2-3|14|TRBD2|TRBV27
TGTGCCAGCAGTCGACTAGCGGGGGCAGATACGCAGTATTTT
CASSRLAGADTQYF
>NA|TRBJ2-7|14|TRBD1|TRBV5-1
TGCGCCAGCAGCTTGGGACAGGGATCCTACGAGCAGTACTTC
CASSLGQGSYEQYF
>few|TRBJ2-7|16|TRBD1|TRBV6-5
TGTGCCAGCAGTCACTCCCCGACAGGGGGCTCCTACGAGCAGTACTTC
CASSHSPTGGSYEQYF
>NA|TRBJ2-5|14|NA|TRBV7-3
TGTGCCAGCAGCTCAAGGGCAGGGGAAGAGACCCAGTACTTC
CASSSRAGEETQYF
>few|TRBJ2-1|15|TRBD1|TRBV5-6
TGTGCCAGCAGCTTTCTGGACAGGGAGGACAATGAGCAGTTCTTC
CASSFLDREDNEQFF
>NA|TRBJ1-2|13|TRBD1|TRBV5-1
TGCGCCAGCAGCAGGGGACAGGGGGTGGTCTACACCTTC
CASSRGQGVVYTF
>few|TRBJ2-3|13|NA|TRBV30
TGTGCCTGGAGCGTTCTTGCGACAGATACGCAGTATTTT
CAWSVLATDTQYF
>few|TRBJ1-1|13|TRBD1|TRBV18
TGTGCCAGCTCACCACAGGGGGCGTTTGAAGCTTTCTTT
CASSPQGAFEAFF
>few|TRBJ2-1|13|NA|TRBV29-1
TGCAGCGTTGAGGTTCCCCCGGGTAATGAGCAGTTCTTC
CSVEVPPGNEQFF
>many|TRBJ2-7|13|NA|TRBV11-2
TGTGCCAGCAGCTTAGCCAGGGCCAGTGGGCAGTACTTC
CASSLARASGQYF
>NA|TRBJ2-1|13|NA|TRBV2
TGTGCCAGCACCGAGCTAGCAGTCAATGAGCAGTTCTTC
CASTELAVNEQFF
>few|TRBJ2-3|14|TRBD2|TRBV6-5
TGTGCCAGCAGTTACGGGAGGGCCTTAGATACGCAGTATTTT
CASSYGRALDTQYF
>NA|TRBJ2-7|14|NA|TRBV7-9
TGTGCCAGCAGCTTAGAACAGGGACCCTACGAGCAGTACTTC
CASSLEQGPYEQYF
>NA|TRBJ1-1|14|NA|TRBV27
TGTGCCAGCAGTTTAGACAGTCAGCCCACTGAAGCTTTCTTT
CASSLDSQPTEAFF
>few|TRBJ2-7|13|NA|TRBV6-1
TGTGCCAGCAGTGGCAACCGGTTCGACGAGCAGTACTTC
CASSGNRFDEQYF
>few|TRBJ2-5|11|NA|TRBV29-1
TGCAGCGTGATGGCCGGAGCGGGCCAGTACTTC
CSVMAGAGQYF
>NA|TRBJ2-1|15|TRBD2|TRBV25-1
TGTGCCAGCGGTGTATGGGCTAGCGGGAGTGATGAGCAGTTCTTC
CASGVWASGSDEQFF